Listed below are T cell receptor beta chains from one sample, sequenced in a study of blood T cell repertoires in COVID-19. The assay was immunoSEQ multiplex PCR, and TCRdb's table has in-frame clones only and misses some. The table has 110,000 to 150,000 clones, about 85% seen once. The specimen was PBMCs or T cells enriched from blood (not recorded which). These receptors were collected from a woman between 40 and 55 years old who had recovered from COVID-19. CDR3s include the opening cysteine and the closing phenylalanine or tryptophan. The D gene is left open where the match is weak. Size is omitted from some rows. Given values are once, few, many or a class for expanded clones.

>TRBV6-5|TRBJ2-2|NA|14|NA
TGTGCCAGCAGTTCCCGGACAGCCACCGGGGAGCTGTTTTTT
CASSSRTATGELFF
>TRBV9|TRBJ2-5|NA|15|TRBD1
TGTGCCAGCAGCCTTGGGACAGGGGCTCATGAGACCCAGTACTTC
CASSLGTGAHETQYF
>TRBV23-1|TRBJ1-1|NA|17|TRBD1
TGCGCCAGCAGTCAATCGGACAGGGCCCTCATGAACACTGAAGCTTTCTTT
CASSQSDRALMNTEAFF
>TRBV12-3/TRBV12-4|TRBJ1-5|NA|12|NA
TGTGCCAGCAGTTCGGGGGTTCAGCCCCAGCATTTT
CASSSGVQPQHF
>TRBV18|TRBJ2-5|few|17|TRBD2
TGTGCCAGCTCACCCTCGGTTAGCGGGAGAGGAGGAGAGACCCAGTACTTC
CASSPSVSGRGGETQYF
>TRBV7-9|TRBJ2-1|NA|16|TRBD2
TGTGCCAGCAGCCATCCCGGGACTAGCGGGAGCAATGAGCAGTTCTTC
CASSHPGTSGSNEQFF
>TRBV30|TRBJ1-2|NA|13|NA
TGTGCCTGGACCGAAAACTTTAACTATGGCTACACCTTC
CAWTENFNYGYTF
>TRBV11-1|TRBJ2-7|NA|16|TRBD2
TGTGCCAGCAGCTGGTTAGCGGGAGGGACCCGTTACGAGCAGTACTTC
CASSWLAGGTRYEQYF
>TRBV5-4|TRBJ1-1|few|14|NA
TGTGCCAGCAGCTTACAGGGAGACGGGACTGAAGCTTTCTTT
CASSLQGDGTEAFF
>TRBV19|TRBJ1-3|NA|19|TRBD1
TGTGCCAGTGACCCCGGCAGACAGGGGGCCCCTTTGAATGGAAACACCATATATTTT
CASDPGRQGAPLNGNTIYF
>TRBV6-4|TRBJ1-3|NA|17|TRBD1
TGTGCCAGCAGTGAGCCTGAGGGCAGGGGGTCTGGAAACACCATATATTTT
CASSEPEGRGSGNTIYF
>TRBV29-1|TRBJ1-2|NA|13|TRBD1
TGCAGCGCCGGGACAGGGGACCTACCTGGCTACACCTTC
CSAGTGDLPGYTF
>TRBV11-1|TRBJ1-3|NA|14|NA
TGTGCCAGCAGCGCCTCGGGATCTGGAAACACCATATATTTT
CASSASGSGNTIYF
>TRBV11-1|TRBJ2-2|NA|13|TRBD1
TGTGCCTCGGGGGGACAGGGGACCGGGGAGCTGTTTTTT
CASGGQGTGELFF
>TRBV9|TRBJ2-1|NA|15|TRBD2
TGTGCCAGCAGCTTGGGGACTAGCGTCGACAATGAGCAGTTCTTC
CASSLGTSVDNEQFF
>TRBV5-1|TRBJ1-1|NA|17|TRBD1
TGCGCCAGCAGCTTGGAGCCAGGGGAGAGGGGGCACACTGAAGCTTTCTTT
CASSLEPGERGHTEAFF
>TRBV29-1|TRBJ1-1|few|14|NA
TGCAGCGTTGGGGGGCGAGGAGTGGGCACTGAAGCTTTCTTT
CSVGGRGVGTEAFF
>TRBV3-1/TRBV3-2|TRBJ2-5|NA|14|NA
TGTGCCAGCAGCCAAGGGCCGGGAGAAGAGACCCAGTACTTC
CASSQGPGEETQYF
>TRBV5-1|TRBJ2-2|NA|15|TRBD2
TGCGCCAGCAGCCTCCGGGACTACTCCACCGGGGAGCTGTTTTTT
CASSLRDYSTGELFF
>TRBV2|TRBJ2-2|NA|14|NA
TGTGCCAGCGGGGGCACCGCCGCTACCGGGGAGCTGTTTTTT
CASGGTAATGELFF
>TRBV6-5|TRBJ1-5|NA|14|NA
TGTGCCAGCGGGCGCAGGGAGGGATATCAGCCCCAGCATTTT
CASGRREGYQPQHF
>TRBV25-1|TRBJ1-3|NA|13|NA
TGTGCCAGCAGTGGTCAGGGTACAAACACCATATATTTT
CASSGQGTNTIYF
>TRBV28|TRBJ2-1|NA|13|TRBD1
TGTGCCAGCAGGAAAACAGGGGACAATGAGCAGTTCTTC
CASRKTGDNEQFF
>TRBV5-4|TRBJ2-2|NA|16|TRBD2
TGTGCCAGCAGCTTGGGCCTAGCGGGAGACACCGGGGAGCTGTTTTTT
CASSLGLAGDTGELFF
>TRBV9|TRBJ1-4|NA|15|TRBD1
TGTGCCAGCAGCTTTTACAGGGGGACTAATGAAAAACTGTTTTTT
CASSFYRGTNEKLFF
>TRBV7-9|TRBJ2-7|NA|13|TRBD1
TGTGCCAGCAGCTTAGGTGGTGACAGGGAGTCTCATTTC
CASSLGGDRESHF
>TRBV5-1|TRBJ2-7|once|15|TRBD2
TGCGCCAGCAGCTTGGATCCTGGTAGCGGGAGTGAACAGTACTTC
CASSLDPGSGSEQYF
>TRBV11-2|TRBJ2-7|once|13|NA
TGTGCCAGCAGCTCCGGCCCGGCGGGCGAGCAGTACTTC
CASSSGPAGEQYF
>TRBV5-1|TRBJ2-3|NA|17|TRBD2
TGCGCCAGCAGCTTGGCCGGATCGAGCGGGGTCACAGATACGCAGTATTTT
CASSLAGSSGVTDTQYF
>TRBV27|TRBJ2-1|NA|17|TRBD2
TGTGCCAGCAGTCGGCGACTAGCGGGAGGGCCCGGGAATGAGCAGTTCTTC
CASSRRLAGGPGNEQFF
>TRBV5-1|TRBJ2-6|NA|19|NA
TGCGCCAGCAGTTCAAAGAGAGGGCAGGATTTCTCTGGGGCCAACGTCCTGACTTTC
CASSSKRGQDFSGANVLTF
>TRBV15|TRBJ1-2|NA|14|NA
TGTGCCACCAGCAGAGATAGGGGCAACTATGGCTACACCTTC
CATSRDRGNYGYTF
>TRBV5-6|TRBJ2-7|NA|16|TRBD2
TGTGCCAGCAGCTATTATTTAGCGGGACTTCGGGACGAGCAGTACTTC
CASSYYLAGLRDEQYF
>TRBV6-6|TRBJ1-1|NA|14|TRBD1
TGTGCCAGCAGTGACAGGGATTTCGACACTGAAGCTTTCTTT
CASSDRDFDTEAFF
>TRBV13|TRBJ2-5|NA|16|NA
TGTGCCAGCAGCCGGCGGGGACAGACCAACCAAGAGACCCAGTACTTC
CASSRRGQTNQETQYF
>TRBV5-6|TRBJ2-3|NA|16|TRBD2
TGTGCCAGCAGCGGACTTAGCGGGGCTAGCACAGATACGCAGTATTTT
CASSGLSGASTDTQYF
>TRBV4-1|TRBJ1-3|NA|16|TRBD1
TGCGCCAGCAGCCTCGGACAGGGGGCTACTGGAAACACCATATATTTT
CASSLGQGATGNTIYF
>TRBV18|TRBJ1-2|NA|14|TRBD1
TGTGCCAGCTCCGACGAACAGGGGATCTATGGCTACACCTTC
CASSDEQGIYGYTF
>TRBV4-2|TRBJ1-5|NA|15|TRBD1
TGTGCCAGCAGCCAAGATACAGGGGGGCATCAGCCCCAGCATTTT
CASSQDTGGHQPQHF
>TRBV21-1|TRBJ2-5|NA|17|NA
TGTGCCAGCAGCACCTCCGGGACTAGCGGGAATAGGGAGACCCAGTACTTC
CASSTSGTSGNRETQYF
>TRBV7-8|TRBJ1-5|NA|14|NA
TGTGCCAGCAGCCAGACCGACAGTTATCAGCCCCAGCATTTT
CASSQTDSYQPQHF
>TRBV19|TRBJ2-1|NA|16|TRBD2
TGTGCCAGTAGTATAGTGACTAGCGGGGGGGCGAAGGAGCAGTTCTTC
CASSIVTSGGAKEQFF
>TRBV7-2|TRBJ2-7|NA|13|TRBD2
TGTGCCAGCAGCTCTATTAGACTAGCTGGGCAGTACTTC
CASSSIRLAGQYF
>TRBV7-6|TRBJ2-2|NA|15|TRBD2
TGTGCCAGCAGCTTACAGCGGGGGGGCGTCGGGGAGCTGTTTTTT
CASSLQRGGVGELFF
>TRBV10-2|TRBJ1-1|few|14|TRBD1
TGCGCCAGCAGTGAAGACAGGGGGATCACTGAAGCTTTCTTT
CASSEDRGITEAFF